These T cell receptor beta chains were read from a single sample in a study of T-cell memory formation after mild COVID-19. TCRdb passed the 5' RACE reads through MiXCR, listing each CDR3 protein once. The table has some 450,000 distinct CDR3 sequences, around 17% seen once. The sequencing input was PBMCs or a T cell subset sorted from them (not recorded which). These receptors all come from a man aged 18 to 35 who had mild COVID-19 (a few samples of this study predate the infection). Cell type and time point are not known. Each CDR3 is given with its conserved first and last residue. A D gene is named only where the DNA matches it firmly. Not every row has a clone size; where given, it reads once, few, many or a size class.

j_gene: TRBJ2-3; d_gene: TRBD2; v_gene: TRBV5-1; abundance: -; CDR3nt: TGCGCCAGCAGCTACAGGTCTAGCGGGGATACGCAGTATTTT; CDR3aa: CASSYRSSGDTQYF
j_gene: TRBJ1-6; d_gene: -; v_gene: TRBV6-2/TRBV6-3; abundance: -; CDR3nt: TGTGCCAGCAGTTACTCGAGGTCGGGAACCTATAATTCACCCCTCCACTTT; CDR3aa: CASSYSRSGTYNSPLHF
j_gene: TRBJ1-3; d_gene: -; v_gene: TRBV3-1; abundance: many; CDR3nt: TGTGCCAGCAGCCCCAGGGACGGCGGATCGGACACCATATATTTT; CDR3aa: CASSPRDGGSDTIYF
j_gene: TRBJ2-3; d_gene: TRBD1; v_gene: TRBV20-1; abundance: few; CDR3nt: TGCAGTGCCGCCGACCTCGGACAGGGACGGGCAGATACGCAGTATTTT; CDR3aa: CSAADLGQGRADTQYF
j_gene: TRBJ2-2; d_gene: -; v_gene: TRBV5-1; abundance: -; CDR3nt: TGCGCCAGCAGCTTGAGGGCGGGGAACACCGGGGAGCTGTTTTTT; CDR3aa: CASSLRAGNTGELFF
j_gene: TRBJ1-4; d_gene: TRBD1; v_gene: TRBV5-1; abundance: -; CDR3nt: TGCGCCAGCAGCCTCGAGGACAGGGGGGAAAAACTGTTTTTT; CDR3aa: CASSLEDRGEKLFF
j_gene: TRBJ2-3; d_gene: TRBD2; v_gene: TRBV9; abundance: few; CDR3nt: TGTGCCAGCAGCGTAGATCAGCGGGGGTCGGATACGCAGTATTTT; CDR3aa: CASSVDQRGSDTQYF
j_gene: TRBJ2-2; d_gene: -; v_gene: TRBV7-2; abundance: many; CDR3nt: TGTGCCAGCAGCTTAGGAGGTGGGACCACCGGGGAGCTGTTTTTT; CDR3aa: CASSLGGGTTGELFF
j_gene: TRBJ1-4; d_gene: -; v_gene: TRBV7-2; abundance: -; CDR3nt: TGTGCCAGCAGCTGGGGACGGTGGGGAACTAATGAAAAACTGTTTTTT; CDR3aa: CASSWGRWGTNEKLFF
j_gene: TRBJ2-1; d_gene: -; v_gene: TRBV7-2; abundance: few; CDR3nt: TGTGCCAGCAGCTTAGGGCGGGGCGGGGTCCATGAGCAGTTCTTC; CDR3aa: CASSLGRGGVHEQFF
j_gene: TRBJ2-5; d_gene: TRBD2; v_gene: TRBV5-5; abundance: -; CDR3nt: TGTGCCAGCAGCCGCCTCACTAGCGGGGGAGAGACCCAGTACTTC; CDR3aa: CASSRLTSGGETQYF
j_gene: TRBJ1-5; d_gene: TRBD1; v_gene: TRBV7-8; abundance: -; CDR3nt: TGTGCCAGCAGCTGGGGGGACAGGGTGGGTCAGCCCCAGCATTTT; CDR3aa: CASSWGDRVGQPQHF
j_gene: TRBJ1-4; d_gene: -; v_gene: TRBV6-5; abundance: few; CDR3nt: TGTGCCAGCAGTTACGCGGGACGGCCAACTAATGAAAAACTGTTTTTT; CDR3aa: CASSYAGRPTNEKLFF
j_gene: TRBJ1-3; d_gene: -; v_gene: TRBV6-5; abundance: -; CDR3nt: TGTGCCAGCAGTTACCTCCCCAGGTGGGGAATCTCTGGAAACACCATATATTTT; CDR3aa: CASSYLPRWGISGNTIYF
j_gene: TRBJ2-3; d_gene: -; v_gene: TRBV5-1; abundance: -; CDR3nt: TGCGCCAGCAGCCAACAAGAGGGTGTCACCACAGATACGCAGTATTTT; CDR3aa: CASSQQEGVTTDTQYF
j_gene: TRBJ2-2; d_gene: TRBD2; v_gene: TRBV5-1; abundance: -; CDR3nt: TGCGCCAGCAGCGCCCAAGGCGGGGGATACACCGGGGAGCTGTTTTTT; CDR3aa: CASSAQGGGYTGELFF
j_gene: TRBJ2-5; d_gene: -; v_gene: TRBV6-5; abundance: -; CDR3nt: TGTGCCAGCACGTATAGAGGGGGGGGTCGTGAGACCCAGTACTTC; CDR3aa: CASTYRGGGRETQYF
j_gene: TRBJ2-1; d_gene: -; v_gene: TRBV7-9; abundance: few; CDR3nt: TGTGCCAGCAGCTTAGCCGGACTCCCCGCCGATGAGCAGTTCTTC; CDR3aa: CASSLAGLPADEQFF
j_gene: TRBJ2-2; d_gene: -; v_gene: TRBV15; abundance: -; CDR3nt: TGTGCCACCAGACCCCCCCCGGGGGGCGATTTCACCGGGGAGCTGTTTTTT; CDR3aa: CATRPPPGGDFTGELFF
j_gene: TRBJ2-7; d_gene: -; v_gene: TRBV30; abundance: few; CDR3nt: TGTGCCTGGAGCCAATCGGGGGTCGAGCAGTACTTC; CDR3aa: CAWSQSGVEQYF
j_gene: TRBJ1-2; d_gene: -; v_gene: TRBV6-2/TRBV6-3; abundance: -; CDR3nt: TGTGCCAGCAGTTACCACGACCGGGGGCGTTGGGGCTACACCTTC; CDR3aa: CASSYHDRGRWGYTF
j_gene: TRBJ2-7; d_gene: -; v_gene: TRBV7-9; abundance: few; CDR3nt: TGTGCCAGCAGCTTAGGGGCCAACGAGCAGTACTTC; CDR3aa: CASSLGANEQYF
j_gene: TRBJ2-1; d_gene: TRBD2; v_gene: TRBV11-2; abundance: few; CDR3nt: TGTGCCAGCAGCTTAGGGGTTGGAGCGGGGGTCCTCAATGAGCAGTTCTTC; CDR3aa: CASSLGVGAGVLNEQFF